Presented here are 18 T cell receptor beta chains from one specimen sequenced in a study of blood T cell repertoires in COVID-19. Using immunoSEQ multiplex PCR, the repertoire was profiled, and TCRdb retains in-frame clones only, with some absent. The sample shows approximately 270,000 clones, about 80% of them seen only once. Input material: peripheral blood. The receptors come from a person aged 70 to 85 with COVID-19, enrolled during active disease.

This clone was seen a single time. This chain links TRBV19 with TRBJ1-3; unclear D gene. There are 19 residues in the CDR3. Per germline, CDR1 LNHDA and CDR2 SQIVND (reference sequence). The V gene lost 4 bases and the J gene lost 5 bases, with 27 bases spanning the gap. DNA of the CDR3: TGTGCCAGTAGTAGCGGTCTATTGCGGCAGAGGCCCACTCGAAACACCATATATTTT. Its translation: CASSSGLLRQRPTRNTIYF.

This chain uses TRBV19 with TRBJ1-5; TRBD1 aligns across 8 bases. This CDR3 spans 15 amino acids. Germline V gene data show CDR1 as LNHDA and CDR2 as SQIVND (reference sequence). V lost 5 bases, J lost 0 bases, and 3 bases stayed unmatched. Here the CDR3 reads CASSVGQASNQPQHF. CDR3 bases: TGTGCCAGTAGTGTGGGACAGGCTAGCAATCAGCCCCAGCATTTT.

This chain connects TRBV21-1 to TRBJ1-6; the D call of TRBD1 is as the table states it, not checked on the DNA. TRBV21-1 represents a pseudogene. The CDR3 totals 21 residues. DNA of the CDR3: TGTGCCAGCAGCAAAGCGCGCGGACAGTCGGTTTGTGGGTCCTATAATTCACCCCTCCACTTT. Its translation: CASSKARGQSVCGSYNSPLHF.

The V gene is TRBV3-1 (or the pseudogene TRBV3-2), the J gene TRBJ1-1, with 7 positions matching TRBD1. V shed 5 bases and J 5 bases; nucleotides not matched to a gene: 8. The CDR3 length is 14 residues. Germline V lookup: CDR1 LGHDT, CDR2 YNNKEL (reference sequence). The CDR3 nucleotides read TGTGCCAGCAGCTCCCGGACAGGTAGGACTGAAGCTTTCTTT. Translating it yields CASSSRTGRTEAFF.

This chain uses TRBV19 with TRBJ1-5; 8 positions match TRBD1. Unmatched junction bases numbered 11, after V lost 10 bases and J lost 0 bases. The CDR3 totals 16 residues. Looked up from germline, CDR1 is LNHDA and CDR2 is SQIVND (reference sequence). The CDR3 is CATQRGQGASNQPQHF. CDR3 nucleotide sequence: TGTGCCACGCAGAGGGGGCAGGGGGCTAGCAATCAGCCCCAGCATTTT.

CDR3 sequence (DNA): TGCGCCAGCAGCCCTCGACGGGGGGCGAGCACCGGGGAGCTGTTTTTT. It is translated as CASSPRRGASTGELFF. The chain carries TRBV4-3 and TRBJ2-2; tentative D call: TRBD2 (7 bases). V gave up 4 bases and J gave up 4 bases, with 16 bases separating them. CDR3 size: 16 residues. The germline V gene encodes CDR1 LGHNA and CDR2 YSLEER.

The rearrangement joins TRBV5-1 to TRBJ2-5; 10 bases match TRBD1. Germline lookup yields CDR1 SGHRS and CDR2 YFSETQ. The CDR3 runs 16 residues. J gave up 6 bases and V 4 bases, and 12 bases lay outside the gene matches. The CDR3 DNA follows: TGCGCCAGCAGCAGGGGACAGGGGCGACCCCAGCAGACCCAGTACTTC. Protein product: CASSRGQGRPQQTQYF.

V gene TRBV4-2 combines with J gene TRBJ1-2, with a possible D match to TRBD1 (5 bases). Looked up from germline, CDR1 is LGHNA and CDR2 is YNFKEQ. V lost 3 bases to trimming and J lost 4 bases, with 15 bases between them. This CDR3 is built from 15 residues. For the CDR3, the DNA is TGTGCCAGCAGCCAGGACGACAGTGACGCCTATGGCTACACCTTC. Translating gives CASSQDDSDAYGYTF.

The chain has TRBV14 and TRBJ2-7, with 9 bases that match TRBD1. Germline V gene lookup returns CDR1 SGHDN and CDR2 FVKESK. This CDR3 contains 14 residues. Trimming cost V 6 bases and J 7 bases; bases outside gene matches: 10. CDR3 sequence (DNA): TGTGCCAGCAGTCGGGACAGGGTCGGGTATGAGCAGTACTTC. Its translation: CASSRDRVGYEQYF.

The chain combines TRBV7-9 with TRBJ1-2; 7 bases fit TRBD1. The V gene end was trimmed by 5 bases and the J gene end by 0 bases; junction bases not matched to a gene: 3. The CDR3 length is 14 residues. Germline loops: CDR1 SEHNR, CDR2 FQNEAQ (reference sequence). CDR3 sequence (DNA): TGTGCCAGCAGCCGGGGACAGACTAACTATGGCTACACCTTC. Translation gives CASSRGQTNYGYTF.

The V and J genes are TRBV18 and TRBJ1-5, with 7 bases aligning to TRBD1. Germline V gives CDR1 KGHSH, CDR2 LQKENI. V trimming: 1 base; J trimming: 5 bases; junction bases outside the gene matches: 2. This CDR3 comprises 14 residues. The DNA for the CDR3 is TGTGCCAGCTCACCACTTGGGACAGATCAGCCCCAGCATTTT. Its translation: CASSPLGTDQPQHF.

The chain uses TRBV11-2 and TRBJ2-5, with a tentative D call TRBD2 (6 bases). The CDR3 has 14 amino acids. V was pared by 2 bases and J by 9 bases, with 16 bases between. From germline, CDR1 is SGHAT and CDR2 FQNNGV. The DNA of the CDR3 is TGTGCCAGCAGCTTACAGAGGAACGGCGGGGCCCAGTACTTC. Translating gives CASSLQRNGGAQYF.

This sequence joins TRBV6-5 and TRBJ1-4; D perhaps matches TRBD1 (6 bases). The CDR3 has 14 amino acids. CDR1 and CDR2 (germline): MNHEY, SVGAGI. The V end lost 7 bases, the J end lost 8 bases, and 17 bases lay between the germline ends. In nucleotides, the CDR3 is TGTGCCAGCACCCCGGGGGGCCACCTCGAAAAACTGTTTTTT. Its translation: CASTPGGHLEKLFF.

The chain has TRBV5-5 and TRBJ2-1; tentatively, D is TRBD2 (6 bases). The germline V and J ends were trimmed by 1 base and 4 bases, with 18 bases remaining between them. The CDR3 spans 17 residues. Germline V gene lookup returns CDR1 SGHKS and CDR2 YYEKEE (reference sequence). The CDR3 DNA reads TGTGCCAGCAGCTTGCTCGGCGGGGACCCGATGTACAATGAGCAGTTCTTC. It yields the protein CASSLLGGDPMYNEQFF.

For this clone: The same CDR3 can be traced to other DNA sequences in this sample. The V and J genes are TRBV19 and TRBJ1-5, with 10 positions matching TRBD1. The CDR3 runs 13 residues. Germline-derived CDR1 and CDR2 are LNHDA and SQIVND (reference sequence). J lost 7 bases, V lost 6 bases, and 3 bases had no gene match. The CDR3 DNA is TGTGCCAGTAGGGGACAGGGGTACCAGCCCCAGCATTTT. It codes for CASRGQGYQPQHF.

The chain combines TRBV27 with TRBJ1-4, with TRBD1 identical over 9 bases. Germline CDR1 and CDR2: MNHEY and SMNVEV (reference sequence). V shed 5 bases and J 0 bases; nucleotides not matched to a gene: 10. The CDR3 has 18 amino acids. The CDR3 coding sequence is TGTGCCAGCAGTGCAATCGACAGGGGGTGGCCAACTAATGAAAAACTGTTTTTT. Its translation is CASSAIDRGWPTNEKLFF.

This clone was found a few times. This chain joins TRBV19 and TRBJ1-1, with D possibly TRBD1 on 5 matching bases. The CDR3 spans 13 residues. V was shortened by 6 bases and J by 5 bases, with 13 bases between the two germline ends. Germline CDR1 and CDR2: LNHDA and SQIVND (reference sequence). CDR3 region: CASRRSGLTEAFF. The CDR3 DNA reads TGTGCCAGTAGAAGGTCAGGGTTGACTGAAGCTTTCTTT.

The chain employs TRBV19 and TRBJ2-1; TRBD1 aligns across 9 bases. CDR3 length: 14 residues. Germline V gene data show CDR1 as LNHDA and CDR2 as SQIVND (reference sequence). Trimming at V came to 4 bases and at J to 6 bases, leaving 4 bases not matched to a gene. The CDR3 here is CASSKSGQGNEQFF. The CDR3 DNA reads TGTGCCAGTAGTAAGTCGGGACAGGGCAATGAGCAGTTCTTC.